The clone carrying this T cell receptor beta chain was counted once. This entry is derived from a study of shared clonotypes between healthy human individuals. Libraries were prepared by immunoSEQ multiplex PCR; TCRdb keeps only in-frame clonotypes and omits some of them. This table holds about 490,000 clones, 60% to 80% found once. The CDR3 has 17 amino acids. The germline gives CDR1 MNHNS, CDR2 SASEGT. The V segment lost 3 bases and the J segment 6 bases; nucleotides outside the gene matches: 12. Sequencing was carried out using PBMCs. The source is a middle-aged woman in good health. Some clones in this sample may be carry-over from other donors' samples. The chain is built from TRBV6-1 and TRBJ2-1; 9 bases agree with TRBD2. In DNA, the CDR3 is TGTGCCAGCAGTGACCTGACTATGGGCGGGAGGGCCAATGAGCAGTTCTTC. Translation gives CASSDLTMGGRANEQFF.